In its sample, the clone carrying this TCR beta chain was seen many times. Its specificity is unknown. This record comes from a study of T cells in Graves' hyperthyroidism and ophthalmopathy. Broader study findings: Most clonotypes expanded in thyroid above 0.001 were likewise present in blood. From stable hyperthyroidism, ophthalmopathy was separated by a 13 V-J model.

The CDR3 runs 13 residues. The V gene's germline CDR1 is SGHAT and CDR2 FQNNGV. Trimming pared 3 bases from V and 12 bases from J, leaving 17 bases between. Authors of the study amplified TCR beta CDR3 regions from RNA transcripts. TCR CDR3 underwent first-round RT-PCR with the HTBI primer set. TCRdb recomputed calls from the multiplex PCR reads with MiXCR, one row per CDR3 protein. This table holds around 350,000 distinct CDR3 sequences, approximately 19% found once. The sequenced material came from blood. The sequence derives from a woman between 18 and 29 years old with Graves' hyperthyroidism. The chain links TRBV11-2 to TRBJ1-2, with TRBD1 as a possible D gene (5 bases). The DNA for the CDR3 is TGTGCCAGCAGCTTGGAGGGGACTTGGGCCCACACCTTC. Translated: CASSLEGTWAHTF.